This T cell receptor beta chain originates from a study of shared clonotypes between healthy human individuals. Study-wide context: Each donor's CD4 naive and CD4 memory cells filled three plates apiece, CD8 naive two, and CD8 memory one.

Clones were sequenced by immunoSEQ multiplex PCR, and TCRdb holds only the in-frame ones, with some missing. Of 400,000 to 600,000 clones listed, 90% to 96% are singletons. Study-wide points: Richness estimates generally favored naive over memory subsets.

In the case of this clone: The antigen remains unidentified.

Sample: naive CD4+ T cells sorted from blood. Subset described: CD45RA+ positively selected. The TCR comes from a woman in her twenties or thirties in good health.

The CDR3 DNA is TGCGCCAGCAGCTTGGCCGCCAGCACTAGCACAGATACGCAGTATTTT. Encoded protein: CASSLAASTSTDTQYF. V gene TRBV5-1 combines with J gene TRBJ2-3; no clear D gene. Trimming removed 0 bases at V and 0 bases at J, with 11 bases between. Germline V lookup: CDR1 SGHRS, CDR2 YFSETQ. This CDR3 region has 16 residues.